Listed below are T cell receptor beta chains from one sample, sequenced in a study of CD8 T cells in ankylosing spondylitis. TCRdb analysed the 5' RACE reads with MiXCR anew, one entry per CDR3 protein. The sample lists hundreds of thousands of distinct CDR3 sequences; 8% to 9.5% were seen once. Material: blood, either unsorted or a sorted T cell fraction (not recorded which). These receptors were taken from a male donor with ankylosing spondylitis or in good health (not recorded which). Both conserved end residues are part of each CDR3. Fields, in order: J gene, V gene, clone size, CDR3 protein. Part of the rows lack a size; the others show once, few, many or a class for expanded clones.

J: TRBJ2-5; V: TRBV5-1; size: -; CDR3: CASGDQETQYF
J: TRBJ1-1; V: TRBV12-3/TRBV12-4; size: -; CDR3: CASSFSGTGPLNTEAFF
J: TRBJ2-5; V: TRBV7-8; size: -; CDR3: CASTAAGETQYF
J: TRBJ2-5; V: TRBV3-1; size: many; CDR3: CASSDAGGLETQYF
J: TRBJ1-1; V: TRBV11-3; size: many; CDR3: CASSRRRQLDTEAFF
J: TRBJ1-1; V: TRBV10-3; size: many; CDR3: CAISESGGNTEAFF
J: TRBJ1-1; V: TRBV6-5; size: -; CDR3: CASSYSITGSTEAFF
J: TRBJ2-5; V: TRBV9; size: many; CDR3: CASSFGLAGAHQETQYF
J: TRBJ2-1; V: TRBV7-9; size: -; CDR3: CASSLGGLAAPNEQFF
J: TRBJ2-5; V: TRBV5-1; size: many; CDR3: CASKLLGETQYF
J: TRBJ2-5; V: TRBV27; size: few; CDR3: CASSLNVAGGRETQYF
J: TRBJ2-7; V: TRBV12-3/TRBV12-4; size: many; CDR3: CASSHTGYNEQYF
J: TRBJ2-7; V: TRBV7-9; size: many; CDR3: CASSWGAGISYEQYF
J: TRBJ2-1; V: TRBV20-1; size: many; CDR3: CSANPRAGGKDEQFF
J: TRBJ1-2; V: TRBV3-1; size: many; CDR3: CASSPRQGGVYGYTF
J: TRBJ2-6; V: TRBV5-7; size: many; CDR3: CASSPRGALSGANVLTF
J: TRBJ2-5; V: TRBV29-1; size: few; CDR3: CSVATGTGETQYF
J: TRBJ2-1; V: TRBV18; size: few; CDR3: CASSPSFNNEQFF
J: TRBJ2-7; V: TRBV7-9; size: many; CDR3: CASSLRTAYEQYF
J: TRBJ2-1; V: TRBV19; size: many; CDR3: CATSDPGTGGIEQFF
J: TRBJ2-1; V: TRBV29-1; size: many; CDR3: CSVERDRGGNEQFF
J: TRBJ1-1; V: TRBV5-5; size: -; CDR3: CASSRDRVSEAFF
J: TRBJ2-7; V: TRBV7-9; size: -; CDR3: CASSPGTSGRYEQYF